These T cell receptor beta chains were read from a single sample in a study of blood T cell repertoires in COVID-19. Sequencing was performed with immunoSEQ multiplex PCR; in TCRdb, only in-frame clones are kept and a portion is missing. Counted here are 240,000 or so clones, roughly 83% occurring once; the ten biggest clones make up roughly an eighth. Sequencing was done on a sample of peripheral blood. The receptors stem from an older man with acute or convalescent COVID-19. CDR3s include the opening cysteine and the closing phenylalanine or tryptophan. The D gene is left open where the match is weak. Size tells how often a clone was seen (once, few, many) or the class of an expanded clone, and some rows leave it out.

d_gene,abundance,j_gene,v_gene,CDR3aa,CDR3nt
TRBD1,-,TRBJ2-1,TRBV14,CASSQFQGVVSYNEQFF,TGTGCCAGCAGCCAATTTCAGGGGGTAGTCTCCTACAATGAGCAGTTCTTC
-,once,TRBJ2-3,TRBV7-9,CASSLRGVGSTDTQYF,TGTGCCAGCAGCTTAAGGGGCGTGGGGAGCACAGATACGCAGTATTTT
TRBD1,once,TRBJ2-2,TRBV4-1,CASSQGQGVGTGELFF,TGCGCCAGCAGCCAAGGACAGGGGGTTGGCACCGGGGAGCTGTTTTTT
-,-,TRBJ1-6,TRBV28,CASSSRRGSSYNSPLHF,TGTGCCAGCAGTTCGAGGCGGGGGAGCTCCTATAATTCACCCCTCCACTTT
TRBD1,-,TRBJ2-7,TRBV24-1,CATRDRVGYEQYF,TGTGCCACCAGAGACAGGGTTGGCTACGAGCAGTACTTC
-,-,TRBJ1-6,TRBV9,CASSAEGGRYSPLHF,TGTGCCAGCAGCGCCGAGGGAGGGCGTTATTCACCCCTCCACTTT
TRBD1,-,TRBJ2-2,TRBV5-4,CASSLRDRDTGELFF,TGTGCCAGCAGCTTACGGGACAGGGACACCGGGGAGCTGTTTTTT
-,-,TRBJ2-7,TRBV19,CASMSPGREQYF,TGTGCCAGTATGAGTCCCGGTCGGGAGCAGTACTTC
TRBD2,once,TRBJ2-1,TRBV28,CASSLGRLAVNFF,TGTGCCAGCAGTTTAGGCCGACTAGCGGTTAATTTCTTC
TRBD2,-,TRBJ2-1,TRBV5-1,CASSLASGPYGEQFF,TGCGCCAGCAGCTTGGCTAGCGGGCCTTACGGTGAGCAGTTCTTC
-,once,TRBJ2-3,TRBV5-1,CASSSLGPTDTQYF,TGCGCCAGCAGCTCCCTGGGGCCGACAGATACGCAGTATTTT
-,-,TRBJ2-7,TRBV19,CASSIADRPYEQYF,TGTGCCAGTAGTATTGCGGACAGACCCTACGAGCAGTACTTC
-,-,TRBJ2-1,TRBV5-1,CASSLNYQTEQFF,TGCGCCAGCAGCTTGAACTACCAAACCGAGCAGTTCTTC
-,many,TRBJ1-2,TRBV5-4,CASSYTLQGRGYTF,TGTGCCAGCAGCTACACCTTACAGGGCCGGGGCTACACCTTC
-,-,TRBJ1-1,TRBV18,CASSETENTEAFF,TGTGCCAGCTCAGAGACAGAAAACACTGAAGCTTTCTTT
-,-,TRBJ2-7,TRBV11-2,CASSSSSYEQYF,TGTGCCAGCAGCTCGAGCTCCTACGAGCAGTACTTC
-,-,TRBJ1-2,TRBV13,CASSPQGRGEGYTF,TGTGCCAGCAGCCCCCAGGGCAGGGGCGAGGGCTACACCTTC
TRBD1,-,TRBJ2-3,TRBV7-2,CASNPPGQGARDTQYF,TGTGCCAGCAACCCACCTGGACAGGGGGCTAGGGATACGCAGTATTTT
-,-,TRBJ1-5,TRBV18,CASSLRGLSQPQHF,TGTGCCAGCTCGCTCCGGGGATTAAGTCAGCCCCAGCATTTT
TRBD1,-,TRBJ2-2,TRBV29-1,CSAPSSGTGGRGELFF,TGCAGCGCACCCTCTTCCGGGACAGGCGGCCGGGGGGAGCTGTTTTTT
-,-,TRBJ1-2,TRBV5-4,CASSLGGGQGYTF,TGTGCCAGCAGCTTGGGGGGGGGCCAGGGCTACACCTTC
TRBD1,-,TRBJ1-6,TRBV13,CASSLQGQGLLDYNSPLHF,TGTGCCAGCAGCCTCCAGGGACAGGGTTTACTTGACTATAATTCACCCCTCCACTTT
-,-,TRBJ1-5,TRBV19,CASSISQVNQPQHF,TGTGCCAGTAGTATCAGTCAGGTCAATCAGCCCCAGCATTTT
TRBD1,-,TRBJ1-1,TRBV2,CASSDRGRFTEAFF,TGTGCCAGCAGTGACAGGGGGCGGTTCACTGAAGCTTTCTTT
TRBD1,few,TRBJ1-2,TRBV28,CASSPTGFGYTF,TGTGCCAGCAGTCCGACAGGGTTCGGCTACACCTTC
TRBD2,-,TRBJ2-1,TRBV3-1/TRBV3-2,CASSKGLVRGDEQFF,TGTGCCAGCAGCAAAGGACTAGTCCGGGGGGATGAGCAGTTCTTC
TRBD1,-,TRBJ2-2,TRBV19,CASSGGTGRWAGELFF,TGTGCCAGTAGTGGGGGGACAGGCCGATGGGCCGGGGAGCTGTTTTTT
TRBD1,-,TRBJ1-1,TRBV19,CASSIGETGKAFF,TGTGCCAGTAGTATCGGAGAGACAGGGAAAGCTTTCTTT
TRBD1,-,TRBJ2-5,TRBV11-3,CASSPTGEETQYF,TGTGCCAGCAGCCCCACAGGGGAGGAGACCCAGTACTTC
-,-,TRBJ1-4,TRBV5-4,CASSLRNEKLFF,TGTGCCAGCAGCTTGCGTAATGAAAAACTGTTTTTT
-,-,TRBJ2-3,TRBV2,CASRTTGFTDTQYF,TGTGCCAGCAGAACCACAGGGTTCACAGATACGCAGTATTTT
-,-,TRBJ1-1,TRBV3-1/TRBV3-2,CASSQVGGTTEAFF,TGTGCCAGCAGCCAAGTTGGGGGGACCACTGAAGCTTTCTTT
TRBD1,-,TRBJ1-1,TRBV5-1,CASSHTRDSEAFF,TGCGCCAGCAGCCATACCCGGGACAGTGAAGCTTTCTTT
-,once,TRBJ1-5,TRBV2,CASSKRVNSNQPQHF,TGTGCCAGCAGCAAGAGGGTTAATAGCAATCAGCCCCAGCATTTT
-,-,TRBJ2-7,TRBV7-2,CASSSLYEQYF,TGTGCCAGCAGCTCACTCTACGAGCAGTACTTC
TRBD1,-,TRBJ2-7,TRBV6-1,CASSDSGTVTYEQYF,TGTGCCAGCAGTGATTCGGGGACAGTTACTTACGAGCAGTACTTC
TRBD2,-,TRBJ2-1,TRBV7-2,CASSSFSGERQFF,TGTGCCAGCAGCTCCTTTAGCGGGGAGAGGCAGTTCTTC
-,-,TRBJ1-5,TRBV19,CASWSPGVSQPQHF,TGTGCCAGTTGGAGTCCGGGGGTAAGTCAGCCCCAGCATTTT
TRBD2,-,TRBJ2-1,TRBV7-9,CASSLERGLVAYNEQFF,TGTGCCAGCAGCTTAGAGCGGGGACTAGTAGCCTACAATGAGCAGTTCTTC
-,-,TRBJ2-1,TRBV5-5,CASTRDLLFYNEQFF,TGTGCCAGCACCAGGGATTTGCTTTTCTACAATGAGCAGTTCTTC
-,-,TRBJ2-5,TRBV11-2,CASSLAGTSTETQYF,TGTGCCAGCAGCTTAGCGGGGACATCGACAGAGACCCAGTACTTC
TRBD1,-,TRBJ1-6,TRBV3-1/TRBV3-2,CASSRTGAPSPLHF,TGTGCCAGCAGCCGAACAGGGGCCCCATCACCCCTCCACTTT
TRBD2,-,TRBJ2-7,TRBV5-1,CASSLTAGGSYEQYF,TGCGCCAGCAGCTTGACAGCGGGAGGGTCCTACGAGCAGTACTTC